The 26 T cell receptor beta chains below all came from one sample that was sequenced in a study of beta chain features in type 1 diabetes. All of the isolated RNA was reverse transcribed, so expressed TCRB transcripts were sequenced. Profiling relied on immunoSEQ multiplex PCR, and the TCRdb table lists in-frame clones only, not all of them. This sample yields roughly 310,000 clones, of which 9.5% to 11% are seen a single time; about 0.015% belongs to the top ten. The specimen was naive CD4+ T cells from blood. These receptors originate from a woman aged 25 to 39 in good health.

This clone was counted between two and nine times. The chain joins TRBV7-2 to TRBJ2-5; D not certain. Germline CDR1 is SGHTA and CDR2 is FQGNSA. Trimming took off 2 bases at V and 2 bases at J, with 9 bases between the two ends. The CDR3 is made up of 14 amino acids. CDR3 DNA sequence: TGTGCCAGCAGCTTATCCCCCGTTCAAGAGACCCAGTACTTC. Translating gives CASSLSPVQETQYF. Complete variable domain (other parts from reference TRBV7-2 and TRBJ2-5): GAGVSQSPSNKVTEKGKDVELRCDPISGHTALYWYRQSLGQGLEFLIYFQGNSAPDKSGLPSDRFSAERTGGSVSTLTIQRTQQEDSAVYLCASSLSPVQETQYFGPGTRLLVL.

As regards this clone: Other nucleotide sequences in the sample specify the same CDR3. J is TRBJ1-5 and V is TRBV2; D remains unclear. Germline CDR1 is SNHLY and CDR2 is FYNNEI. V was shortened by 3 bases and J by 5 bases, with 8 bases between the two germline ends. This CDR3 comprises 13 residues. The CDR3 protein is CASSDPGDQPQHF. CDR3 bases: TGTGCCAGCAGTGATCCCGGGGATCAGCCCCAGCATTTT.

The genes are TRBV7-9 and TRBJ2-7; D ambiguous. Deletions cut 0 bases from V and 0 bases from J, with 6 bases between. The germline V gene encodes CDR1 SEHNR and CDR2 FQNEAQ (reference sequence). This CDR3 contains 14 residues. CDR3 coding DNA: TGTGCCAGCAGCTTAGCTCCTAGCTCCTACGAGCAGTACTTC. It encodes CASSLAPSSYEQYF.

This chain links TRBV7-2 with TRBJ2-4; D is undetermined. Germline V gives CDR1 SGHTA, CDR2 FQGNSA. This CDR3 is built from 15 residues. Trimming left V 5 bases short and J 0 bases short, with 11 bases between. Here the CDR3 reads CASSPLLGAKNIQYF. For the CDR3, the DNA is TGTGCCAGCAGCCCCTTACTCGGAGCCAAAAACATTCAGTACTTC. Full variable domain (missing parts from reference TRBV7-2 and TRBJ2-4): GAGVSQSPSNKVTEKGKDVELRCDPISGHTALYWYRQSLGQGLEFLIYFQGNSAPDKSGLPSDRFSAERTGGSVSTLTIQRTQQEDSAVYLCASSPLLGAKNIQYFGAGTRLSVL.

The chain employs TRBV9 and TRBJ1-5; 8 nucleotides align to TRBD1. CDR3 length equals 16 residues. V lost 4 bases and J lost 2; bases outside the gene matches: 8. Per germline, CDR1 SGDLS and CDR2 YYNGEE. The CDR3 DNA follows: TGTGCCAGCAGCCAAGGAACAGGGGGAGGCAATCAGCCCCAGCATTTT. Translating it yields CASSQGTGGGNQPQHF.

DNA for the CDR3: TGTGCCAGCTCCCAGACGGCCGGGACTAGAACCCAAGAGACCCAGTACTTC. It translates to CASSQTAGTRTQETQYF. The V gene is TRBV18, the J gene TRBJ2-5, with 8 bases that match TRBD2. CDR1 and CDR2 (germline): KGHSH, LQKENI. V was clipped by 6 bases and J by 1 base; unmatched bases: 13. CDR3 length equals 17 residues.

The chain links TRBV28 to TRBJ2-4; D is uncertain. CDR1 is MDHEN, CDR2 SYDVKM, per germline. V was trimmed by 3 bases and J by 3 bases, leaving 6 bases between them. The CDR3 extends over 13 amino acids. The CDR3: CASSLYSKNIQYF. CDR3 in DNA: TGTGCCAGCAGTTTGTACAGCAAAAACATTCAGTACTTC.

A few counts support this clone. This chain uses TRBV2 with TRBJ2-1; TRBD1 aligns across 9 bases. Germline trimming cut 6 bases from V and 6 bases from J; bases unmatched to any gene: 6. Per germline, CDR1 SNHLY and CDR2 FYNNEI. The CDR3 spans 14 residues. The CDR3 loop is CASRRGQGGNEQFF. The CDR3 bases are TGTGCCAGCAGGAGGGGACAGGGAGGCAATGAGCAGTTCTTC.

V and J are TRBV7-2 and TRBJ2-3; 7 nucleotides agree with TRBD2. Germline assignment: CDR1 SGHTA and CDR2 FQGNSA. With V trimmed by 4 bases and J by 3 bases, 7 bases remained unmatched. The CDR3 is 15 residues long. The CDR3 region is CASSSRLAGTDTQYF. The DNA for the CDR3 is TGTGCCAGCAGCTCCCGACTAGCAGGAACAGATACGCAGTATTTT. Looking up the rest from reference TRBV7-2 and TRBJ2-3 gives the full variable domain: GAGVSQSPSNKVTEKGKDVELRCDPISGHTALYWYRQSLGQGLEFLIYFQGNSAPDKSGLPSDRFSAERTGGSVSTLTIQRTQQEDSAVYLCASSSRLAGTDTQYFGPGTRLTVL.

This clone turned up a few times. One end of the junction varies from germline; a read error may be responsible. The rearrangement uses TRBV30 and TRBJ2-1; tentatively, D is TRBD2 (6 bases). CDR3 size: 14 residues. Per the germline V gene, CDR1 is GTSNPN and CDR2 is SVGIG (reference sequence). The CDR3 sequence is CAWSGLAPLGTRVF. The CDR3 bases are TGTGCCTGGAGCGGGCTAGCCCCGTTGGGGACTCGGGTCTTC.

V gene TRBV5-1 combines with J gene TRBJ1-1; tentative D call: TRBD1 (6 bases). V lost 4 bases and J 2 bases, leaving 15 bases between the germline ends. Germline V gene lookup returns CDR1 SGHRS and CDR2 YFSETQ. This CDR3 is 15 amino acids long. CDR3 bases: TGCGCCAGCAGCAAACGGACAGATCCTAACACTGAAGCTTTCTTT. Its translation is CASSKRTDPNTEAFF.

This chain uses TRBV6-5 with TRBJ2-7; D possibly corresponds to TRBD2 (6 bases). The CDR3 has 15 residues. Germline assignment: CDR1 MNHEY and CDR2 SVGAGI. Trimming shortened V by 4 bases and J by 4 bases, and 17 bases separated the two germline ends. CDR3 region: CASSFGRDVGYEQYF. The DNA of the CDR3 is TGTGCCAGCAGTTTTGGGCGGGACGTGGGATACGAGCAGTACTTC.

The gene calls are TRBV6-5 and TRBJ1-4; TRBD1 matches 7 bases. The CDR3 sequence is 14 residues long. V shed 5 bases and J 5 bases; nucleotides not matched to a gene: 5. CDR1 is MNHEY, CDR2 SVGAGI, per germline. The CDR3 sequence is CASSPGGQNEKLFF. As DNA, the CDR3 is TGTGCCAGCAGTCCAGGGGGGCAAAATGAAAAACTGTTTTTT.

This clone was observed a handful of times. This chain joins TRBV2 and TRBJ1-4, with 7 bases lining up with TRBD1. Looked up from germline, CDR1 is SNHLY and CDR2 is FYNNEI. V trimming: 5 bases; J trimming: 2 bases; junction bases outside the gene matches: 5. The CDR3 runs to 15 residues. The CDR3 nucleotides read TGTGCCAGCAGTACGAGGGGACAGACTAATGAAAAACTGTTTTTT. It encodes CASSTRGQTNEKLFF.

This clone came up a few times. The chain employs TRBV4-3 and TRBJ1-2; 8 bases fit TRBD1. Germline-derived CDR1 and CDR2 are LGHNA and YSLEER. The CDR3 sequence is 14 residues long. V shed 3 bases and J 5 bases; nucleotides not matched to a gene: 5. The DNA of the CDR3 is TGCGCCAGCAGCCAGGACAGGGTCGGGTATGGCTACACCTTC. It translates to CASSQDRVGYGYTF.

The CDR3 sequence: CASSYREGNQPQHF. The CDR3 DNA sequence: TGTGCCAGCAGTTACCGGGAGGGCAATCAGCCCCAGCATTTT. The rearrangement uses TRBV6-5 and TRBJ1-5; no definite D call. Germline values: CDR1 MNHEY, CDR2 SVGAGI. V was clipped by 2 bases and J by 2 bases, with 7 bases between them. The CDR3 has 14 residues.

Note on this clone: Other DNA sequences of this sample code for an identical CDR3. The chain has TRBV18 and TRBJ2-5; TRBD1 matches at 9 bases. Germline values: CDR1 KGHSH, CDR2 LQKENI. The V gene end was trimmed by 3 bases and the J gene end by 4 bases; junction bases not matched to a gene: 0. CDR3 size: 13 residues. CDR3 nucleotide sequence: TGTGCCAGCTCACCGGGACAGGGAGAGACCCAGTACTTC. This translates into CASSPGQGETQYF.

V usage is TRBV30 and J usage is TRBJ2-3; 11 positions match TRBD2. The CDR3 spans 17 residues. V was clipped by 1 base and J by 4 bases; unmatched bases: 10. Germline CDR1 is GTSNPN and CDR2 is SVGIG (reference sequence). For the CDR3, the DNA is TGTGCCTGGAGTGGAGTGAGGACTAGCGGGCTTCCAGATACGCAGTATTTT. Amino acid sequence: CAWSGVRTSGLPDTQYF.

This clone was detected a few times. J is TRBJ2-5 and V is TRBV18, with D possibly matching TRBD1 (6 bases). The CDR3 totals 14 residues. CDR1 and CDR2 from the germline V gene are KGHSH and LQKENI. Trimming cost V 6 bases and J 2 bases, with 13 bases left between them. In DNA form, the CDR3 reads TGTGCCAGCTCTCAGTCCCAGGGGCAAGAGACCCAGTACTTC. Protein: CASSQSQGQETQYF.

This clone was recorded a few times. The chain links TRBV5-4 to TRBJ2-1; 13 positions match TRBD2. Germline V lookup: CDR1 SGHNT, CDR2 YYREEE (reference sequence). CDR3 length: 16 amino acids. V gave up 4 bases and J gave up 6 bases; unmatched junction bases: 7. The CDR3 DNA reads as TGTGCCAGCAGCCCAAGGACTAGCGGGAGTGGCAATGAGCAGTTCTTC. Its translation is CASSPRTSGSGNEQFF.

Only a few counts were recorded for this clone. This chain links TRBV28 with TRBJ1-5; D remains ambiguous. The CDR3 consists of 14 residues. Germline V gene data show CDR1 as MDHEN and CDR2 as SYDVKM. The germline V and J ends were trimmed by 3 bases and 6 bases, with 12 bases remaining between them. CDR3 nucleotides: TGTGCCAGCAGTTTGGTAGGAGAAGTTCAGCCCCAGCATTTT. Translating gives CASSLVGEVQPQHF.

In its sample, this clone was seen a few times. The gene calls are TRBV4-3 and TRBJ2-2, with 11 bases lining up with TRBD1. V trimming: 1 base; J trimming: 4 bases; junction bases outside the gene matches: 14. This CDR3 region has 20 residues. Germline values: CDR1 LGHNA, CDR2 YSLEER. CDR3 residues: CASSQVPDRGHRIGTGELFF. The DNA for the CDR3 is TGCGCCAGCAGCCAAGTTCCGGACAGGGGGCATCGTATTGGCACCGGGGAGCTGTTTTTT.

This clone was observed a few times. The rearrangement joins TRBV4-3 to TRBJ2-5, with 8 positions matching TRBD1. The CDR3 totals 15 residues. Unmatched junction bases numbered 9, after V lost 5 bases and J lost 4 bases. Germline V gives CDR1 LGHNA, CDR2 YSLEER. The CDR3 protein is CASSWRQGKGETQYF. CDR3 coding DNA: TGCGCCAGCAGCTGGAGACAGGGGAAGGGAGAGACCCAGTACTTC.

This clone was detected a few times. The chain links TRBV18 to TRBJ2-1; D is undetermined. Trimming pared 6 bases from V and 7 bases from J, leaving 13 bases between. This CDR3 is built from 13 residues. Germline V lookup: CDR1 KGHSH, CDR2 LQKENI. CDR3 sequence (DNA): TGTGCCAGCTCCCCTAACCTTATGAATGAGCAGTTCTTC. It specifies CASSPNLMNEQFF.

The chain recombines TRBV25-1 with TRBJ2-1, with 10 bases fitting TRBD2. The germline V gene has CDR1 MGHDK and CDR2 SYGVNS. V was clipped by 2 bases and J by 5 bases; unmatched bases: 6. The CDR3 runs to 16 residues. CDR3 sequence reads: CASSEVTSGIDNEQFF. The DNA for the CDR3 is TGTGCCAGCAGTGAAGTTACTAGCGGGATAGACAATGAGCAGTTCTTC.

This clone was counted only a few times. The rearrangement links TRBV2 to TRBJ2-1, with D possibly TRBD2 on 6 matching bases. Per germline, CDR1 SNHLY and CDR2 FYNNEI. This CDR3 comprises 14 residues. V was clipped by 6 bases and J by 7 bases, with 16 bases between them. This CDR3 is CASSAPGGQNEQFF. The CDR3 nucleotides are TGTGCCAGCAGCGCCCCCGGAGGGCAGAATGAGCAGTTCTTC.